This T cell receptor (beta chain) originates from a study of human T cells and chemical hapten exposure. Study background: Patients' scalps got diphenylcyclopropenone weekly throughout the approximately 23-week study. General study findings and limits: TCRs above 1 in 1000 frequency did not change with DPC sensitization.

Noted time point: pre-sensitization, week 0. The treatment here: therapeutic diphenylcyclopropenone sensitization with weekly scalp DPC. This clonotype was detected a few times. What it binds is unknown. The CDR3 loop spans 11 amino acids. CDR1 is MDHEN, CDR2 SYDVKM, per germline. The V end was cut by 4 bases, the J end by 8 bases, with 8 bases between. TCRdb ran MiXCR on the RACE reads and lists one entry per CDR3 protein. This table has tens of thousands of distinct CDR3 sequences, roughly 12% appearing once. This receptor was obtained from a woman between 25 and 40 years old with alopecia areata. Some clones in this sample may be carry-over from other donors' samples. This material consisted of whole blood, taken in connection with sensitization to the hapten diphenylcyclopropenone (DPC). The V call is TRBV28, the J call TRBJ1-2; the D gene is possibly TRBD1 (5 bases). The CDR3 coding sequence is TGTGCCAGCAGTTCCAGACAGGGCTACACCTTC. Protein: CASSSRQGYTF.